Here is one T cell receptor (beta chain) with its context. This CDR3 is also generated by other DNA sequences in the sample. The data were taken from a study of blood T cell repertoires in COVID-19. Study background: Acute-phase and convalescent COVID-19 samples originated in the United States, Italy and Spain. PBMCs, B-cell-depleted T cells, or T cells were the source of the cDNA or gDNA that made up the material.

J was trimmed by 1 base and V by 2 bases; bases with no gene match: 1. The CDR3 is 14 residues long. Germline loops: CDR1 SNHLY, CDR2 FYNNEI. Methods used by the authors: Amplified reference gene primers provided the basis for estimating nucleated cell counts. Sequencing was performed with immunoSEQ multiplex PCR; in TCRdb, only in-frame clones are kept and a portion is missing. The V and J calls and clone size come from that table; D and trimming were worked out from the DNA. The sample has a few hundred thousand clones; about 88% are singletons. Assignment of participants to cohorts was predicated upon participant-reported clinical history.

This sequence originates from a woman aged 30 to 39 who had been exposed to COVID-19. V and J are TRBV2 and TRBJ1-1; 7 positions agree with TRBD1. The sequencing sample was made of PBMCs or T cells enriched from blood (not recorded which). The CDR3 here is CASSERQGNTEAFF. The CDR3 coding sequence is TGTGCCAGCAGTGAACGACAGGGGAACACTGAAGCTTTCTTT.